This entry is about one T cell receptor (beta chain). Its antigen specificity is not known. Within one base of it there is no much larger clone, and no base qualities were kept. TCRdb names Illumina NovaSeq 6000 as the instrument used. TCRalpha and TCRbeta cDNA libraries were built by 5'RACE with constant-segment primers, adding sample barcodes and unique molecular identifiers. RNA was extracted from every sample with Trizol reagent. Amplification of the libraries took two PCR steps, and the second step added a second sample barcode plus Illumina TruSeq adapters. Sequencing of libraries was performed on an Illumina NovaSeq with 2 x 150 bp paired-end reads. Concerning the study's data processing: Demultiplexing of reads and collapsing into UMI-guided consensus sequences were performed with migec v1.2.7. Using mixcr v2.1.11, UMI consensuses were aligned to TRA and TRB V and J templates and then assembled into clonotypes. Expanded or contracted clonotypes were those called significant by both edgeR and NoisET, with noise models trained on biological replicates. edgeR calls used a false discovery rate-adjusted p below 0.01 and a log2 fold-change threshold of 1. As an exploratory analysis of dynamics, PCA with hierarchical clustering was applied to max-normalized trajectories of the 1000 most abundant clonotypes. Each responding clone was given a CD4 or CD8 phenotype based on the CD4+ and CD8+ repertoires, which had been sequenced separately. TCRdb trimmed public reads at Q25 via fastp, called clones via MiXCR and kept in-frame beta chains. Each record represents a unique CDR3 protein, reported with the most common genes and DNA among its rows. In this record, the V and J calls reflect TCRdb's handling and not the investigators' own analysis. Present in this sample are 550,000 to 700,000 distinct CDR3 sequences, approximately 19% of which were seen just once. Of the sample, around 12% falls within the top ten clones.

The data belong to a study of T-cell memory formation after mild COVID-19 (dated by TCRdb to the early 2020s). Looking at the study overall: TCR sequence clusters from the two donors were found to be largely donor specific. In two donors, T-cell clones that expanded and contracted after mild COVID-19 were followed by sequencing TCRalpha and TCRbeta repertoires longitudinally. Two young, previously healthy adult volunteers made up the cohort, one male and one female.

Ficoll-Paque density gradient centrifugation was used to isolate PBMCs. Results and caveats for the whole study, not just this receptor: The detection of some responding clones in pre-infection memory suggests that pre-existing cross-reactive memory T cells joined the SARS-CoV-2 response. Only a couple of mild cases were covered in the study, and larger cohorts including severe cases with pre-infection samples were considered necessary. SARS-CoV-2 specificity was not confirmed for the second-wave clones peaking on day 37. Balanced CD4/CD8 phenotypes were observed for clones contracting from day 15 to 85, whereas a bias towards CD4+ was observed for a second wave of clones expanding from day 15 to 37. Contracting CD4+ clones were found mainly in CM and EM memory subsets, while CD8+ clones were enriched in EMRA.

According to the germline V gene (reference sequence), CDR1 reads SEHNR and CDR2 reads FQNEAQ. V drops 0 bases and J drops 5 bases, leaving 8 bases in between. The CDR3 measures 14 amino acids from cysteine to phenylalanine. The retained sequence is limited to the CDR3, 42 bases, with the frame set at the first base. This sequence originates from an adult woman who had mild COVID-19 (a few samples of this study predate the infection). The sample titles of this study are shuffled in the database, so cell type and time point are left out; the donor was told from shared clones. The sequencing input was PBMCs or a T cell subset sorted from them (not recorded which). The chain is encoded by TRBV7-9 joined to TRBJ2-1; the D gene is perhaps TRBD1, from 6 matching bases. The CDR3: CASSLAGANNEQFF. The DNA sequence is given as TGTGCCAGCAGCTTAGCGGGGGCAAACAATGAGCAGTTCTTC.